The 14 T cell receptor beta chains below were found in one sample sequenced in a study of Tregs in tolerant kidney transplant recipients. The data were produced by immunoSEQ multiplex PCR, yet TCRdb's version contains in-frame clones alone and is incomplete. The sample carries roughly 49,000 clones, less than 95% recorded once. The source material was Tregs from blood. The source of these receptors is a human donor in good health.

This sequence joins TRBV10-1 and TRBJ1-2; 11 bases are a match to TRBD1. The ends lost 5 bases at V and 6 bases at J; junction bases unmatched: 5. The CDR3 covers 14 residues. Looked up from germline, CDR1 is WNHNN and CDR2 is SYGVQD (reference sequence). In DNA, the CDR3 is TGCGCCAGCAGTTCGGACAGGGGGCTGGATGGCTACACCTTC. Translating gives CASSSDRGLDGYTF.

This chain joins TRBV5-8 and TRBJ1-5; the D gene is possibly TRBD1 (5 bases). Germline CDR1 SGHTS, CDR2 YDEGEE. The CDR3 has 16 residues. V was cut by 0 bases and J by 7 bases, with 17 bases left in between. CDR3 coding DNA: TGTGCCAGCAGCTTGGAGCTGGGGACCGTCGGACAGCCCCAGCATTTT. It encodes CASSLELGTVGQPQHF.

To note about this clone: At one of its ends the junction is not consistent with the germline gene, which may arise from a read error. The chain links TRBV7-6 to TRBJ2-3, with 9 bases matching TRBD2. The CDR3 covers 14 residues. Germline CDR1 is SGHVS and CDR2 is FNYEAQ. CDR3 sequence: CASSPTTSGDAQYF. The CDR3 DNA reads TGTGCCAGCAGCCCTACGACTAGCGGAGATGCGCAGTATTTT. Filled out from reference TRBV7-6 and TRBJ2-3, the complete variable domain reads GAGVSQSPRYKVTKRGQDVALRCDPISGHVSLYWYRQALGQGPEFLTYFNYEAQQDKSGLPNDRFSAERPEGSISTLTIQRTEQRDSAMYRCASSPTTSGDAQYFGPGTRLTVL.

V is TRBV5-1 and J is TRBJ1-1, with a possible D match to TRBD1 (5 bases). Trimming removed 2 bases at V and 11 bases at J, with 16 bases between. The length of the CDR3 is 13 residues. The V gene's germline CDR1 is SGHRS and CDR2 YFSETQ. DNA for the CDR3: TGCGCCAGCAGCTTCGTGTCGGGGGATGGGGCTTTCTTT. It is translated as CASSFVSGDGAFF.

CDR3 region: CASSQDIQLSPLHF. The CDR3 DNA sequence: TGCGCCAGCAGCCAAGATATACAGCTTTCACCCCTCCACTTT. The rearrangement uses TRBV4-1 and TRBJ1-6; no clear D. The germline V gene encodes CDR1 MGHRA and CDR2 YSYEKL. The V gene lost 0 bases and the J gene lost 9 bases, with 9 bases spanning the gap. The CDR3 spans 14 residues.

In nucleotides, the CDR3 is TGCGCCAGCAGTGAGCCCCGACGGGGTAGCAATCAGCCCCAGCATTTT. This codes for CASSEPRRGSNQPQHF. The chain employs TRBV10-2 and TRBJ1-5; unclear D gene. Trimming cost V 2 bases and J 0 bases, with 11 bases left between them. Germline CDR1 is WSHSY and CDR2 is SAAADI. The CDR3 covers 16 residues.

For the CDR3, the DNA is TGTGCCAGCTCACCTCCCGGACGGATCTCTGGAAACACCATATATTTT. Protein product: CASSPPGRISGNTIYF. The chain links TRBV18 to TRBJ1-3; D gene uncertain. The CDR3 sequence is 16 residues long. Germline-derived CDR1 and CDR2 are KGHSH and LQKENI. The V end lost 3 bases, the J end lost 0 bases, and 12 bases lay between the germline ends.

The V gene is TRBV6-6, the J gene TRBJ1-2; a possible D gene is TRBD1 (5 bases). Germline lookup yields CDR1 MNHNY and CDR2 SVGAGI (reference sequence). This CDR3 is built from 14 residues. Trimming pared 8 bases from V and 3 bases from J, leaving 16 bases between. In DNA form, the CDR3 reads TGTGCCAGCCCTGCCCGGGACGGACACTATGGCTACACCTTC. Protein: CASPARDGHYGYTF.

The chain recombines TRBV18 with TRBJ2-7, with D perhaps TRBD1 or TRBD2 (5 bases each). The CDR3 runs 14 residues. Trimming stripped 3 bases from V and 4 bases from J, with 13 bases between. The germline V gene encodes CDR1 KGHSH and CDR2 LQKENI. CDR3 sequence: CASSPGDGLYEQYF. Written as DNA, the CDR3 is TGTGCCAGCTCACCTGGGGACGGTTTGTACGAGCAGTACTTC.

The rearrangement uses TRBV19 and TRBJ1-2, with D possibly TRBD1 on 5 matching bases. This CDR3 is 14 amino acids long. The germline gives CDR1 LNHDA, CDR2 SQIVND (reference sequence). The V end was cut by 10 bases, the J end by 3 bases, with 18 bases between. CDR3 DNA: TGTGCCACACTATCCAGGGTAAATGACTATGGCTACACCTTC. This codes for CATLSRVNDYGYTF.

The count of this clone is one. This chain joins TRBV6-1 and TRBJ1-5; D remains unclear. CDR1 and CDR2 from the germline V gene are MNHNS and SASEGT. The CDR3 totals 15 residues. The V and J ends lost 2 bases and 3 bases respectively, with 11 bases between them. CDR3 in DNA: TGTGCCAGCAGTGAACCCGGGGATTACAATCAGCCCCAGCATTTT. Its protein product is CASSEPGDYNQPQHF.

The genes are TRBV6-5 and TRBJ2-2; D is ambiguous. Trimming pared 4 bases from V and 3 bases from J, leaving 9 bases between. Germline CDR1 reads MNHEY; CDR2 reads SVGAGI. The CDR3 spans 14 residues. CDR3 nucleotides: TGTGCCAGCAGTTCCCCCGGCGACACCGGGGAGCTGTTTTTT. The encoded protein is CASSSPGDTGELFF.

This chain joins TRBV5-1 and TRBJ2-5, with D uncertain. The J call may be in error: the DNA end matches TRBJ2-7 better. CDR1 SGHRS and CDR2 YFSETQ come from the germline V gene. The CDR3 covers 11 residues. In DNA form, the CDR3 reads TGCGCCAGCAGCTCCGCCTACGAGCAGTACTTC. It codes for CASSSAYEQYF.

The chain carries TRBV18 and TRBJ1-1, with D possibly TRBD1 on 6 matching bases. In germline, CDR1 is KGHSH, CDR2 LQKENI. CDR3 length: 15 amino acids. Trimming removed 3 bases from V and 6 bases from J, with 17 bases in between. CDR3 region: CASSPIQGPVSEAFF. The DNA for the CDR3 is TGTGCCAGCTCACCTATTCAGGGGCCGGTTTCTGAAGCTTTCTTT.